The 30 T cell receptor beta chains in this list originate from one sample, sequenced in a study of blood T cell dynamics during melanoma immunotherapy. Time point: week 3, after first cycle of checkpoint inhibitor. Profiling relied on immunoSEQ multiplex PCR, and the TCRdb table lists in-frame clones only, not all of them. This sample yields some 4,700 clones, of which about 78% are seen a single time; 55% belongs to the top ten. Here the sequenced sample was blood, taken from a patient treated with checkpoint blockade. These receptors were taken from a human donor with melanoma.

V usage is TRBV19 and J usage is TRBJ2-3; 10 positions match TRBD2. The CDR3 consists of 14 residues. Germline CDR1 is LNHDA and CDR2 is SQIVND (reference sequence). Unmatched junction bases numbered 2, after V lost 6 bases and J lost 2 bases. Here the CDR3 reads CASRLAGDTDTQYF. CDR3 DNA sequence: TGTGCCAGTAGGCTAGCGGGGGACACAGATACGCAGTATTTT.

Note on this clone: A junction end diverges from the germline sequence, so it may reflect a read error. V gene TRBV5-5 combines with J gene TRBJ2-6; unclear D gene. Per the germline V gene, CDR1 is SGHKS and CDR2 is YYEKEE (reference sequence). This CDR3 contains 17 residues. The CDR3 protein is CASMQSLAQSRANILTF. The CDR3, as DNA: TGTGCCAGCATGCAATCTCTCGCACAAAGTCGGGCCAACATCCTGACTTTC.

The genes are TRBV5-6 and TRBJ1-2; TRBD1 agrees at 10 bases. The J segment lost 6 bases and the V segment lost 4 bases, leaving 6 bases of the junction unmatched. The CDR3 has 14 residues. Germline loops: CDR1 SGHDT, CDR2 YYEEEE. CDR3 protein: CASSPPGQGNGYTF. For the CDR3, the DNA is TGTGCCAGCAGCCCCCCGGGACAGGGGAATGGCTACACCTTC.

V gene TRBV2 combines with J gene TRBJ1-2; D gene ambiguous. This CDR3 region has 12 residues. The germline V gene has CDR1 SNHLY and CDR2 FYNNEI. Trimming cost V 8 bases and J 7 bases, with 14 bases left between them. This CDR3 reads CASLRGGSGYTF. The DNA of the CDR3 is TGTGCCAGCCTACGGGGAGGGTCTGGCTACACCTTC.

The chain is built from TRBV7-2 and TRBJ2-2; 8 bases agree with TRBD2. Germline V gives CDR1 SGHTA, CDR2 FQGNSA. With V trimmed by 1 base and J by 5 bases, 6 bases remained unmatched. This CDR3 has 16 amino acids. The CDR3 region has the DNA TGTGCCAGCAGCTTAGTGGCGGGGGGATATACCGGGGAGCTGTTTTTT. This codes for CASSLVAGGYTGELFF. The full variable domain, in which reference TRBV7-2 and TRBJ2-2 provide the parts outside the CDR3, is GAGVSQSPSNKVTEKGKDVELRCDPISGHTALYWYRQSLGQGLEFLIYFQGNSAPDKSGLPSDRFSAERTGGSVSTLTIQRTQQEDSAVYLCASSLVAGGYTGELFFGEGSRLTVL.

The rearrangement joins TRBV5-4 to TRBJ2-3; 7 bases line up with TRBD2. The CDR3 is made up of 19 amino acids. Per germline, CDR1 SGHNT and CDR2 YYREEE (reference sequence). V shed 0 bases and J 2 bases; nucleotides not matched to a gene: 15. CDR3 DNA sequence: TGTGCCAGCAGCTTGGATCCCTCTAGCGGAGGGACCCACACAGATACGCAGTATTTT. Residues: CASSLDPSSGGTHTDTQYF.

The chain recombines TRBV5-6 with TRBJ2-7; no definite D call. Germline V gene data show CDR1 as SGHDT and CDR2 as YYEEEE. The germline V and J ends were trimmed by 2 bases and 3 bases, with 12 bases remaining between them. CDR3 length equals 14 residues. The CDR3 sequence: CASSFNQRYYEQYF. CDR3 in DNA: TGTGCCAGCAGCTTTAACCAGAGATACTACGAGCAGTACTTC.

The rearrangement links TRBV11-2 to TRBJ1-5, with D uncertain. Germline assignment: CDR1 SGHAT and CDR2 FQNNGV. V was shortened by 5 bases and J by 6 bases, with 11 bases between the two germline ends. There are 13 residues in the CDR3. CDR3 in DNA: TGTGCCAGCAGCCGAGAGGGCGGTCAGCCCCAGCATTTT. It encodes CASSREGGQPQHF.

The genes are TRBV27 and TRBJ2-7; D is possibly TRBD1 (6 bases). The CDR3 runs to 13 residues. Per the germline V gene, CDR1 is MNHEY and CDR2 is SMNVEV (reference sequence). V was cut by 8 bases and J by 0 bases, with 11 bases left in between. The CDR3 coding sequence is TGTGCCAGCCACGGACAGCTCTCCTACGAGCAGTACTTC. This gives the protein CASHGQLSYEQYF.

This clone was counted between two and nine times. This chain connects TRBV7-8 to TRBJ1-6; 11 nucleotides agree with TRBD1. Trimming at V came to 5 bases and at J to 10 bases, leaving 10 bases not matched to a gene. This CDR3 region has 16 residues. CDR1 is SGHVS and CDR2 is FQNEAQ in the germline V gene. The CDR3 DNA follows: TGTGCCAGCAGCCCAGTCGGACAGGGGGCTTCCTCACCCCTCCACTTT. Protein sequence: CASSPVGQGASSPLHF.

The chain is built from TRBV7-2 and TRBJ2-2, with TRBD2 matching 10 bases. V trimming: 2 bases; J trimming: 5 bases; junction bases outside the gene matches: 11. This CDR3 contains 18 residues. Germline V gene sequence: CDR1 SGHTA, CDR2 FQGNSA. CDR3 nucleotides: TGTGCCAGCAGCTTAAGGGATAGGGGACTAGCGCGTACCGGGGAGCTGTTTTTT. Translating it yields CASSLRDRGLARTGELFF. The full variable domain, rest sourced from reference TRBV7-2 and TRBJ2-2, is GAGVSQSPSNKVTEKGKDVELRCDPISGHTALYWYRQSLGQGLEFLIYFQGNSAPDKSGLPSDRFSAERTGGSVSTLTIQRTQQEDSAVYLCASSLRDRGLARTGELFFGEGSRLTVL.

The rearrangement joins TRBV10-2 to TRBJ2-1; TRBD2 matches at 12 bases. The V gene end was trimmed by 3 bases and the J gene end by 9 bases; junction bases not matched to a gene: 6. CDR3 size: 15 residues. Germline V gene lookup returns CDR1 WSHSY and CDR2 SAAADI. The CDR3 reads CASSESSGGGGEQFF. CDR3 sequence (DNA): TGCGCCAGCAGTGAATCTAGCGGGGGGGGAGGTGAGCAGTTCTTC.

The chain uses TRBV5-3 and TRBJ2-7; TRBD1 matches at 7 bases. TRBV5-3 is flagged as an ORF with uncertain function. Germline trimming cut 6 bases from V and 3 bases from J; bases unmatched to any gene: 6. This CDR3 is 13 amino acids long. The CDR3 protein is CARKDRELYEQYF. The CDR3 region has the DNA TGTGCCAGAAAAGACAGGGAGCTCTACGAGCAGTACTTC.

The chain couples TRBV10-3 to TRBJ2-7; TRBD1 matches at 9 bases. V lost 4 bases, J lost 3 bases, and 4 bases stayed unmatched. Germline CDR1 is ENHRY and CDR2 is SYGVKD. This CDR3 has 14 amino acids. CDR3 amino acids: CAISAGGQGYEQYF. The CDR3 DNA is TGTGCCATCAGTGCGGGGGGACAGGGCTACGAGCAGTACTTC.

The V gene is TRBV19, the J gene TRBJ2-5, with D tentatively TRBD2 (6 bases). CDR1 LNHDA and CDR2 SQIVND come from the germline V gene (reference sequence). Trimming stripped 1 base from V and 5 bases from J, with 11 bases between. The CDR3 covers 14 residues. The CDR3 region has the DNA TGTGCCAGTAGTATAGGGGGAGGCTTGGAGACCCAGTACTTC. It encodes CASSIGGGLETQYF.

The chain uses TRBV11-3 and TRBJ1-1, with 8 bases fitting TRBD1. The J segment lost 6 bases and the V segment lost 1 base, leaving 4 bases of the junction unmatched. The CDR3 covers 14 residues. The germline V gene has CDR1 SGHNT and CDR2 YENEEA. The CDR3 reads CASSLGQGAAEAFF. The CDR3 coding sequence is TGTGCCAGCAGCTTAGGGCAGGGGGCCGCTGAAGCTTTCTTT.

A word on this clone: At one end the junction does not follow the germline gene, possibly because of a read error. This chain links TRBV6-1 with TRBJ1-2; D is unclear. The CDR3 loop spans 10 amino acids. Germline V CDR1 and CDR2: MNHNS, SASEGT. The CDR3 reads CASSEEGIAF. Here the CDR3 DNA reads TGTGCCAGCAGTGAGGAGGGAATCGCCTTC.

The chain employs TRBV9 and TRBJ1-2; perhaps TRBD1 as D (5 bases). CDR3 length: 15 residues. Trimming cost V 0 bases and J 2 bases, with 11 bases left between them. CDR1 is SGDLS, CDR2 YYNGEE, per germline. This CDR3 is CASSVEQGTNYGYTF. The DNA for the CDR3 is TGTGCCAGCAGCGTAGAGCAGGGCACCAACTATGGCTACACCTTC.

V usage is TRBV5-1 and J usage is TRBJ1-5; a weak D match, TRBD1 (6 bases). The V end lost 0 bases, the J end lost 4 bases, and 11 bases lay between the germline ends. The CDR3 runs to 15 residues. The germline V gene has CDR1 SGHRS and CDR2 YFSETQ. The CDR3 DNA is TGCGCCAGCAGCTTGGGCGGGACAAGGAATCAGCCCCAGCATTTT. Its translation: CASSLGGTRNQPQHF.

This clone was seen just once. The chain joins TRBV6-5 to TRBJ2-3; 7 bases match TRBD1. The junction had 8 bases not matched to a gene; V was cut back by 5 bases and J by 3 bases. This CDR3 comprises 15 residues. CDR1 and CDR2 (germline): MNHEY, SVGAGI. CDR3 sequence: CASSPGTAPTDTQYF. The CDR3 region has the DNA TGTGCCAGCAGTCCCGGGACAGCTCCTACAGATACGCAGTATTTT.

The chain uses TRBV10-3 and TRBJ2-3; D might be TRBD1 (6 bases). This CDR3 has 16 residues. V was trimmed by 8 bases and J by 4 bases, leaving 22 bases between them. Germline V gene lookup returns CDR1 ENHRY and CDR2 SYGVKD. The chain's CDR3 is CAIGGGLRRRADTQYF. The CDR3 coding sequence is TGTGCCATCGGGGGCGGGTTACGGCGGCGTGCAGATACGCAGTATTTT.

Remarks on this clone: A far larger clone is off by one base, so a read error is likely. V usage is TRBV5-1 and J usage is TRBJ2-5, with 7 bases that match TRBD2. CDR3 size: 15 residues. J lost 5 bases, V lost 7 bases, and 14 bases had no gene match. Germline CDR1 reads SGHRS; CDR2 reads YFSETQ. CDR3 sequence reads: CASCNGGGLAETQYF. In DNA form, the CDR3 reads TGCGCCAGCTGCAACGGCGGGGGTCTTGCGGAGACCCAGTACTTC.

This chain joins TRBV11-3 and TRBJ2-1; D not certain. The CDR3 length is 14 residues. Germline V gene lookup returns CDR1 SGHNT and CDR2 YENEEA. V lost 4 bases, J lost 2 bases, and 9 bases lay in between. The CDR3 region is CASSSGLAYNEQFF. The CDR3 DNA sequence: TGTGCCAGCAGCTCAGGTTTGGCCTACAATGAGCAGTTCTTC.

The chain recombines TRBV6-5 with TRBJ2-2; D is ambiguous. Trimming stripped 7 bases from V and 3 bases from J, with 12 bases between. This CDR3 comprises 14 residues. Germline V gives CDR1 MNHEY, CDR2 SVGAGI. CDR3 region: CASMRTGDTGELFF. CDR3 coding DNA: TGTGCCAGCATGCGTACTGGAGACACCGGGGAGCTGTTTTTT.

The chain's CDR3 is CASTRDRYSPLHF. In nucleotides, the CDR3 is TGTGCCTCGACCCGGGACAGGTATTCACCCCTCCACTTT. V gene TRBV6-1 combines with J gene TRBJ1-6; 8 positions agree with TRBD1. This CDR3 has 13 residues. With V trimmed by 11 bases and J by 8 bases, 8 bases remained unmatched. Germline values: CDR1 MNHNS, CDR2 SASEGT.

The chain joins TRBV7-3 to TRBJ1-1; D unclear. The V gene lost 3 bases and the J gene lost 3 bases, with 5 bases spanning the gap. CDR1 is SGHTA, CDR2 FQGTGA, per germline. The CDR3 length is 12 residues. CDR3 protein: CASSFRYTEAFF. For the CDR3, the DNA is TGTGCCAGCAGCTTTAGGTACACTGAAGCTTTCTTT.

The chain joins TRBV13 to TRBJ2-1; TRBD2 matches at 7 bases. The V gene end was trimmed by 3 bases and the J gene end by 6 bases; junction bases not matched to a gene: 8. The CDR3 is made up of 15 amino acids. Germline lookup yields CDR1 PRHDT and CDR2 FYEKMQ (reference sequence). CDR3 loop: CASSLAASGSNEQFF. The CDR3 DNA sequence: TGTGCCAGCAGCTTGGCGGCTAGCGGAAGCAATGAGCAGTTCTTC. Drawing the rest from reference TRBV13 and TRBJ2-1, the complete variable domain is AAGVIQSPRHLIKEKRETATLKCYPIPRHDTVYWYQQGPGQDPQFLISFYEKMQSDKGSIPDRFSAQQFSDYHSELNMSSLELGDSALYFCASSLAASGSNEQFFGPGTRLTVL.

This chain joins TRBV7-3 and TRBJ1-5, with D unresolved. The germline CDR1 and CDR2 sequences are SGHTA and FQGTGA. This CDR3 is built from 17 residues. Deletions cut 5 bases from V and 0 bases from J, with 17 bases between. DNA of the CDR3: TGTGCCAGCAGCCTTCTTAGGGCGGATATTAGCAATCAGCCCCAGCATTTT. The encoded protein is CASSLLRADISNQPQHF. Variable domain in full (rest from reference TRBV7-3 and TRBJ1-5): GAGVSQTPSNKVTEKGKYVELRCDPISGHTALYWYRQSLGQGPEFLIYFQGTGAADDSGLPNDRFFAVRPEGSVSTLKIQRTERGDSAVYLCASSLLRADISNQPQHFGDGTRLSIL.

This clone was seen a few times. The chain joins TRBV5-1 to TRBJ2-3; 11 nucleotides agree with TRBD2. The germline V gene encodes CDR1 SGHRS and CDR2 YFSETQ. V dropped 0 bases and J dropped 5; count of bases not matched to a gene: 8. The CDR3 loop spans 17 amino acids. Here the CDR3 DNA reads TGCGCCAGCAGCTTGGCTTATAGCGGGGGGGGTAAAGATACGCAGTATTTT. Amino acids: CASSLAYSGGGKDTQYF.

J is TRBJ2-1 and V is TRBV29-1; D assignment may be TRBD1 or TRBD2 (5 bases each). This CDR3 spans 14 amino acids. The germline V gene has CDR1 SQVTM and CDR2 ANQGSEA. Trimming removed 5 bases from V and 7 bases from J, with 18 bases in between. CDR3 amino acids: CSVRAERDLNEQFF. The DNA for the CDR3 is TGCAGCGTTCGGGCAGAAAGGGACCTTAATGAGCAGTTCTTC.